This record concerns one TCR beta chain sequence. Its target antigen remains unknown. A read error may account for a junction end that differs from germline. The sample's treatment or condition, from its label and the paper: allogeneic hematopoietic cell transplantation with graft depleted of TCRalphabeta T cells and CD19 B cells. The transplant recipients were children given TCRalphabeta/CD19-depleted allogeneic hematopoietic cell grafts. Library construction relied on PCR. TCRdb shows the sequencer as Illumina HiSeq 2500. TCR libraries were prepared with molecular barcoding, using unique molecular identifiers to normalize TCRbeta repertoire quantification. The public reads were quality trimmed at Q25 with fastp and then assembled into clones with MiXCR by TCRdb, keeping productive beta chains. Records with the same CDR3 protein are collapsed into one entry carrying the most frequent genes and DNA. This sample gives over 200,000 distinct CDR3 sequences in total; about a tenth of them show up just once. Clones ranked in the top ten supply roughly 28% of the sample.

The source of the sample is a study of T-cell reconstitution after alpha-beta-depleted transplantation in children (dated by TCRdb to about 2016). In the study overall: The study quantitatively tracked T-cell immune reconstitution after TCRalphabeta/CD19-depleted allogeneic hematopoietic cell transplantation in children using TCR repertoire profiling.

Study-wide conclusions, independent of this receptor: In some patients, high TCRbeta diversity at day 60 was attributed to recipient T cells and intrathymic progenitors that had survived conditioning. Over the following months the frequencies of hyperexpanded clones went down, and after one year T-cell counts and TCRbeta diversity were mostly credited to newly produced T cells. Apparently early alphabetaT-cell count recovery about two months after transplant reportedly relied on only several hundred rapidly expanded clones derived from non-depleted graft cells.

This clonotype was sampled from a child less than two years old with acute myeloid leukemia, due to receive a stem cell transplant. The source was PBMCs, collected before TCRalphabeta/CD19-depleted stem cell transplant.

The CDR3 corresponds to CASSYSIGREVTGANVPTF. In nucleotides, the sequence is TGTGCCAGCAGTTATAGCATCGGCAGGGAGGTCACTGGAGCCAACGTCCCGACTTTC. In this chain, TRBV6-5 is recombined with TRBJ2-6; a tentative D match to TRBD2 spans 6 bases. The CDR3 runs 19 residues from the cysteine to the phenylalanine. The sequence is cut down to CDR3 DNA, 57 bases in frame from base 1. According to the germline V gene, CDR1 reads MNHEY and CDR2 reads SVGAGI.